Listed below are T cell receptor beta chains from one sample, sequenced in a study of blood T cell repertoires in COVID-19. Data came from immunoSEQ multiplex PCR; TCRdb stores just in-frame clones and leaves some out. The data show about 380,000 clones, with roughly 90% seen just once and 0.95% to 1.5% held by the top ten. The sample comprised peripheral blood. These receptors were collected from a man aged 40-49 years with acute or convalescent COVID-19. CDR3s include the opening cysteine and the closing phenylalanine or tryptophan. Each record gives: V gene, J gene, D gene, clone size, CDR3 protein, CDR3 DNA. D genes are given only for firm matches. Clone size is shown for a subset of rows, as once, few, many or a class of expanded clone.

>TRBV7-9|TRBJ1-2|-|-
CASSLVGGAYGYTF
TGTGCCAGCAGCTTAGTAGGGGGGGCCTATGGCTACACCTTC
>TRBV7-6|TRBJ1-3|-|-
CASSGNRAGNTIYF
TGTGCCAGCAGCGGAAACAGGGCTGGAAACACCATATATTTT
>TRBV30|TRBJ1-1|-|few
CAWSLGGNTEAFF
TGTGCCTGGAGTCTGGGGGGGAACACTGAAGCTTTCTTT
>TRBV6-5|TRBJ2-7|TRBD2|-
CASRTSGSYEQYF
TGTGCCAGCAGGACTAGCGGGAGCTACGAGCAGTACTTC
>TRBV21-1|TRBJ2-1|-|-
CASSKRLASAHEQFF
TGTGCCAGCAGCAAACGGTTGGCTAGCGCCCATGAGCAGTTCTTC
>TRBV27|TRBJ1-5|-|once
CASSLARSNQPQHF
TGTGCCAGCAGTTTAGCGCGGAGCAATCAGCCCCAGCATTTT
>TRBV20-1|TRBJ2-1|TRBD2|-
CSAESAGVKFF
TGCAGTGCTGAATCAGCGGGAGTTAAGTTCTTC
>TRBV28|TRBJ2-5|TRBD2|-
CASSLGLAGERETQYF
TGTGCCAGCAGTTTGGGACTAGCGGGAGAACGGGAGACCCAGTACTTC
>TRBV6-1|TRBJ2-3|TRBD2|-
CASSEGPGGRATDTQYF
TGTGCCAGCAGTGAAGGACCGGGCGGGAGGGCCACAGATACGCAGTATTTT
>TRBV19|TRBJ1-2|-|once
CASKTGGFDGYTF
TGTGCCAGTAAAACGGGGGGCTTCGATGGCTACACCTTC
>TRBV30|TRBJ1-3|-|-
CAWSLSQGLNTIYF
TGTGCCTGGAGTTTGTCGCAGGGTCTAAACACCATATATTTT
>TRBV15|TRBJ1-2|-|once
CATSRVRQAANYGYTF
TGTGCCACCAGCAGAGTTCGACAGGCTGCTAACTATGGCTACACCTTC
>TRBV2|TRBJ1-2|-|-
CASSDTGRGDYGYTF
TGTGCCAGCAGTGATACCGGCCGGGGGGACTATGGCTACACCTTC
>TRBV28|TRBJ2-3|TRBD2|-
CASSLLSGRPSDTQYF
TGTGCCAGCAGCCTCCTTAGCGGGAGGCCCTCAGATACGCAGTATTTT
>TRBV4-1|TRBJ2-1|TRBD2|-
CASSQYRGGGGEQFF
TGCGCCAGCAGCCAGTACCGCGGGGGGGGCGGCGAGCAGTTCTTC
>TRBV5-8|TRBJ2-1|-|-
CASRTWNNEQFF
TGTGCCAGCAGGACATGGAACAATGAGCAGTTCTTC
>TRBV25-1|TRBJ1-5|-|many
CASSAHGTDQPQHF
TGTGCCAGCAGTGCCCACGGGACTGATCAGCCCCAGCATTTT
>TRBV28|TRBJ1-2|-|-
CASTLGRDGYTF
TGTGCCAGCACCTTGGGGAGGGATGGCTACACCTTC
>TRBV7-3|TRBJ2-5|-|once
CASSLSPGLQSHF
TGTGCCAGCAGCTTAAGTCCGGGACTCCAATCGCACTTC
>TRBV28|TRBJ2-2|-|-
CAVRGIRGGELFF
TGTGCCGTACGGGGGATCCGCGGCGGGGAGCTGTTTTTT
>TRBV19|TRBJ1-2|TRBD1|-
CASSIGLGGGYGYTF
TGTGCCAGTAGTATTGGATTAGGGGGCGGCTATGGCTACACCTTC
>TRBV28|TRBJ2-1|-|-
CASSPILQMSSYNEQFF
TGTGCCAGCAGCCCTATACTCCAAATGAGCTCCTACAATGAGCAGTTCTTC
>TRBV3-1/TRBV3-2|TRBJ1-5|-|-
CASSQDAGGGQPQHF
TGTGCCAGCAGCCAAGATGCGGGGGGTGGTCAGCCCCAGCATTTT
>TRBV11-2|TRBJ1-1|TRBD1|-
CASSFDRGREAFF
TGTGCCAGCAGCTTTGACAGGGGTCGTGAAGCTTTCTTT
>TRBV6-5|TRBJ2-1|-|few
CASSQVRNEQFF
TGTGCCAGCAGTCAGGTACGCAATGAGCAGTTCTTC
>TRBV30|TRBJ2-7|-|-
CAWSPTGLGVDEQYF
TGTGCCTGGAGCCCTACAGGGTTGGGTGTAGACGAGCAGTACTTC
>TRBV19|TRBJ1-2|TRBD1|-
CASSLIDRGLGYTF
TGTGCCAGTAGTCTAATTGACAGGGGGCTCGGCTACACCTTC
>TRBV11-3|TRBJ1-5|-|few
CASSLVSWEVYSNQPQHF
TGTGCCAGCAGCTTAGTCTCATGGGAGGTGTATAGCAATCAGCCCCAGCATTTT